A single sample is the source of the 22 T cell receptor beta chains below, sequenced in a study of CD8+CD57+ T cells in acquired aplastic anemia. CD8+CD57+ cell expansion, shown by flow cytometry, had occurred in the patients selected for sequencing. Genomic DNA, the template, was used for profiling of the TCR beta VDJ and CDR3. MiXCR was run by TCRdb on the reads, yielding one entry per CDR3 protein. The table has some 92,000 distinct CDR3 sequences, around 62% seen once; the top ten hold 60% to 80%. The sample comprised sorted CD4+, CD8+, or CD8+CD57+ T cells (not recorded which) from PBMCs. All receptors come from a human donor with aplastic anemia.

The V and J genes are TRBV29-1 and TRBJ2-5, with a tentative D call TRBD1 (6 bases). Trimming cost V 3 bases and J 2 bases, with 13 bases left between them. The CDR3 extends over 14 amino acids. CDR1 SQVTM and CDR2 ANQGSEA come from the germline V gene. The CDR3 DNA follows: TGCAGCGTTGAGCCCAGGGGCGGACAAGAGACCCAGTACTTC. It yields the protein CSVEPRGGQETQYF.

This rearrangement joins TRBV20-1 to TRBJ1-1; D remains ambiguous. The CDR3 has 8 amino acids. Looked up from germline, CDR1 is DFQATT and CDR2 is SNEGSKA (reference sequence). Written as DNA, the CDR3 is TGCAAAAGTTCTGGGGCTTTCTTT. It encodes CKSSGAFF.

The rearrangement joins TRBV7-2 to TRBJ2-5; possible D gene TRBD2, 5 bases. Germline values: CDR1 SGHTA, CDR2 FQGNSA. Trimming pared 7 bases from V and 3 bases from J, leaving 12 bases between. This CDR3 has 13 residues. The CDR3 loop is CASTGLNKETQYF. In DNA form, the CDR3 reads TGTGCCAGCACCGGACTGAATAAAGAGACCCAGTACTTC.

Only one count was recorded for this clonotype. J is TRBJ2-5 and V is TRBV9, with TRBD2 matching over 11 bases. Germline-derived CDR1 and CDR2 are SGDLS and YYNGEE. V dropped 3 bases and J dropped 4; count of bases not matched to a gene: 2. This CDR3 contains 14 residues. CDR3 DNA: TGTGCCAGCAGCGCAACTAGCGGGGGAGAGACCCAGTACTTC. Its translation: CASSATSGGETQYF. The whole variable domain, remainder taken from reference TRBV9 and TRBJ2-5, is DSGVTQTPKHLITATGQRVTLRCSPRSGDLSVYWYQQSLDQGLQFLIQYYNGEERAKGNILERFSAQQFPDLHSELNLSSLELGDSALYFCASSATSGGETQYFGPGTRLLVL.

The V call is TRBV2, the J call TRBJ1-6, with no clear D. The CDR3 contains 13 residues. The germline V gene has CDR1 SNHLY and CDR2 FYNNEI. V lost 2 bases and J 10 bases, leaving 9 bases between the germline ends. The CDR3 here is CASSESGKSPLHF. CDR3 nucleotides: TGTGCCAGCAGTGAATCGGGGAAATCACCCCTCCACTTT. The variable domain in full, with the rest retrieved from reference TRBV2 and TRBJ1-6, is EPEVTQTPSHQVTQMGQEVILRCVPISNHLYFYWYRQILGQKVEFLVSFYNNEISEKSEIFDDQFSVERPDGSNFTLKIRSTKLEDSAMYFCASSESGKSPLHFGNGTRLTVT.

V and J are TRBV24-1 and TRBJ2-1, with D hard to call. V was trimmed by 9 bases and J by 2 bases, leaving 10 bases between them. CDR1 and CDR2 from the germline V gene are KGHDR and SFDVKD. This CDR3 has 13 residues. The CDR3 here is CATEPGPYNEQFF. For the CDR3, the DNA is TGTGCCACCGAACCCGGACCCTACAATGAGCAGTTCTTC.

This clonotype was detected once. The chain is built from TRBV14 and TRBJ1-1; D might be TRBD1 (5 bases). Trimming removed 6 bases from V and 2 bases from J, with 25 bases in between. Germline loops: CDR1 SGHDN, CDR2 FVKESK. The CDR3 has 18 residues. The DNA for the CDR3 is TGTGCCAGCAGTCAACGGATTTCGACCGGGACCGTAAACACTGAAGCTTTCTTT. Encoded protein: CASSQRISTGTVNTEAFF.

This clonotype was picked up a small number of times. The V gene is TRBV4-1, the J gene TRBJ1-1; D unclear. The CDR3 sequence is 14 residues long. From germline, CDR1 is MGHRA and CDR2 YSYEKL. The ends were cut back, 0 bases at V and 1 base at J, with 6 bases in the middle. The CDR3 spells CASSQDAGNTEAFF. Here the CDR3 DNA reads TGCGCCAGCAGCCAAGATGCAGGGAACACTGAAGCTTTCTTT.

V usage is TRBV10-3 and J usage is TRBJ2-7, with 7 bases identical to TRBD1. There are 13 residues in the CDR3. Germline assignment: CDR1 ENHRY and CDR2 SYGVKD. J was trimmed by 7 bases and V by 5 bases; bases with no gene match: 8. CDR3: CAISYRGQGEQYF. In nucleotides, the CDR3 is TGTGCCATCAGTTACAGGGGCCAGGGGGAGCAGTACTTC.

Points on this clonotype: Sequence at one end of the junction differs from germline and may be a read error. The rearrangement joins TRBV7-9 to TRBJ2-5; D remains ambiguous. The CDR3 is 13 amino acids. Germline CDR1 SEHNR, CDR2 FQNEAQ (reference sequence). The CDR3 sequence is CASSSTNQKTQYF. The CDR3 DNA follows: TGTGCCAGCAGCTCGACCAACCAAAAGACCCAGTACTTC.

The chain combines TRBV9 with TRBJ2-5; D gene uncertain. The CDR3 runs to 11 residues. The ends were cut back, 3 bases at V and 4 bases at J, with 4 bases in the middle. CDR1 is SGDLS and CDR2 is YYNGEE in the germline V gene. CDR3 amino acids: CASSEGETQYF. In DNA, the CDR3 is TGTGCCAGCAGCGAGGGAGAGACCCAGTACTTC.

The gene calls are TRBV7-9 and TRBJ1-5, with D uncertain. CDR3 length equals 12 residues. Germline V gives CDR1 SEHNR, CDR2 FQNEAQ (reference sequence). Trimming removed 4 bases at V and 7 bases at J, with 8 bases between. DNA for the CDR3: TGTGCCAGCAGCTCCGGGCACCAGCCCCAGCATTTT. Amino acids: CASSSGHQPQHF.

The genes are TRBV20-1 and TRBJ1-6; 7 nucleotides match TRBD1. Germline V CDR1 and CDR2: DFQATT, SNEGSKA (reference sequence). The CDR3 totals 13 residues. J was trimmed by 10 bases and V by 6 bases; bases with no gene match: 9. The CDR3 region is CSALTGLESPLHF. CDR3 nucleotide sequence: TGCAGTGCCCTGACAGGGTTGGAATCACCCCTCCACTTT.

The rearrangement links TRBV20-1 to TRBJ1-5, with 9 bases matching TRBD1. With V trimmed by 6 bases and J by 4 bases, 4 bases remained unmatched. CDR1 is DFQATT, CDR2 SNEGSKA, per germline (reference sequence). This CDR3 spans 13 amino acids. The CDR3 DNA reads TGCAGTGCGACGGGACAGGGTAATCAGCCCCAGCATTTT. This codes for CSATGQGNQPQHF.

In this sample, this clonotype turned up a few times. The rearrangement uses TRBV20-1 and TRBJ1-5; a weak D match, TRBD1 (6 bases). The CDR3 sequence is 13 residues long. The V gene's germline CDR1 is DFQATT and CDR2 SNEGSKA (reference sequence). The ends were cut back, 5 bases at V and 5 bases at J, with 13 bases in the middle. Here the CDR3 reads CSAQQGGDQPQHF. CDR3 sequence (DNA): TGCAGTGCTCAACAGGGAGGGGATCAGCCCCAGCATTTT.

This clonotype occurred a few times. The DNA of the CDR3 is TGTGCCAGCTCATTAGGCAGAGAATACTACGAGCAGTACTTC. Amino acids: CASSLGREYYEQYF. The chain recombines TRBV18 with TRBJ2-7; D is unresolved. CDR3 length equals 14 residues. Trimming pared 5 bases from V and 3 bases from J, leaving 14 bases between. Per the germline V gene, CDR1 is KGHSH and CDR2 is LQKENI.

This clonotype was counted ten times or more. The chain recombines TRBV7-9 with TRBJ2-2; D uncertain. The CDR3 contains 14 residues. The germline V gene has CDR1 SEHNR and CDR2 FQNEAQ (reference sequence). The germline V and J ends were trimmed by 8 bases and 6 bases, with 16 bases remaining between them. CDR3 sequence (DNA): TGTGCCAGCCCGGCATCCTTTATCTCCGGGGAGCTGTTTTTT. Amino acid sequence: CASPASFISGELFF.

This clonotype was seen a handful of times. The chain recombines TRBV10-2 with TRBJ1-6, with no clear D. Per germline, CDR1 WSHSY and CDR2 SAAADI. V was cut by 6 bases and J by 7 bases, with 13 bases left in between. The CDR3 consists of 14 residues. The DNA for the CDR3 is TGCGCCAGCAGACCCCCGGACCCAAATTCACCCCTCCACTTT. This gives the protein CASRPPDPNSPLHF.

This clonotype was observed a few times. The chain joins TRBV29-1 to TRBJ2-7, with 8 nucleotides matching TRBD1. Germline V gives CDR1 SQVTM, CDR2 ANQGSEA. Losses at the gene ends were 1 base for V and 7 bases for J; bases not matched to a gene: 9. The CDR3 runs 14 residues. The chain's CDR3 is CSVEVLQGAGEQYF. The CDR3 region has the DNA TGCAGCGTTGAAGTCTTGCAGGGGGCAGGTGAGCAGTACTTC.

This chain joins TRBV7-9 and TRBJ1-1; TRBD1 is a possible D gene (5 bases). The CDR3 loop spans 12 amino acids. Trimming took 5 bases from V and 6 from J, leaving 10 bases between them. Germline CDR1 is SEHNR and CDR2 is FQNEAQ (reference sequence). Here the CDR3 DNA reads TGTGCCAGCAGCCTAGACAGAGCTGAAGCTTTCTTT. Protein product: CASSLDRAEAFF.

The chain employs TRBV2 and TRBJ2-7; 9 nucleotides align to TRBD1. There are 15 residues in the CDR3. Germline values: CDR1 SNHLY, CDR2 FYNNEI. The V gene end was trimmed by 6 bases and the J gene end by 1 base; junction bases not matched to a gene: 7. The CDR3: CASSSVGTGSYEQYF. CDR3 DNA sequence: TGTGCCAGCAGCTCCGTGGGGACAGGGTCCTACGAGCAGTACTTC.

The genes are TRBV5-6 and TRBJ1-2, with TRBD1 as a possible D gene (6 bases). The V and J ends lost 4 bases and 5 bases respectively, with 15 bases between them. Germline CDR1 reads SGHDT; CDR2 reads YYEEEE. The CDR3 loop spans 14 amino acids. DNA of the CDR3: TGTGCCAGCAGCCCCCCCCGGACAGAGTATGGCTACACCTTC. Residues: CASSPPRTEYGYTF.